This T cell receptor (beta chain) emerged from a study of cytomegalovirus exposure and HLA in healthy donors. Notes on the study in general: The listing of roughly 160 TCR beta chains classed them as cytomegalovirus-associated. Subsequent analysis of the 110 or so validation repertoires found a tendency for first-cohort TCR clusters to co-occur. For most TCR sequences rarity was the rule, although some public TCRs occurred in many donors. In vitro experiments confirmed that three CMV-associated chains were specific for CMV antigens.

Libraries were prepared by immunoSEQ multiplex PCR; TCRdb keeps only in-frame clonotypes and omits some of them. Of 150,000 to 200,000 clones listed, around 87% are singletons. This clone was recorded once. The antigen is unknown. This CDR3 has 14 residues. The V and J ends lost 3 bases and 7 bases, in that order; junction bases with no gene match: 8. Germline V gene sequence: CDR1 SGDLS, CDR2 YYNGEE. This clonotype originated in a woman younger than 45 in good health and CMV-seronegative. Sequenced: PBMCs. The chain uses TRBV9 and TRBJ2-7, with 9 bases that match TRBD1. The DNA of the CDR3 is TGTGCCAGCAGCGCTGGGAGGACAGGGGAAGAGCAGTACTTC. It yields the protein CASSAGRTGEEQYF.